Each of the 23 T cell receptor beta chains below was sequenced from the same sample in a study of cytomegalovirus exposure and HLA in healthy donors (TCRdb year 2017). Libraries were prepared through the immunoSEQ multiplex PCR assay. The multiplex PCR relied on a mix of 60 forward primers for TCR Vbeta segments and 13 reverse primers for TCR Jbeta segments. What TCRdb holds here is the immuneACCESS table cut down to in-frame rearrangements. Part of the clones is not present; checked against another copy, under half of the missing clones reflect an unresolved V gene, and the others are unexplained. Here the sample has about 140,000 clones; around 84% occur a single time. Clones ranked in the top ten supply approximately 2.5% of the sample. The specimen sequenced was PBMCs. Receptors were obtained from a man aged 45-65 years in good health and CMV-seronegative.

The V and J genes are TRBV5-1 and TRBJ2-1; 12 positions agree with TRBD2. V dropped 6 bases and J dropped 4; count of bases not matched to a gene: 2. The CDR3 runs to 14 residues. From germline, CDR1 is SGHRS and CDR2 YFSETQ. Written as DNA, the CDR3 is TGCGCCAGCAACCTAGCGGGGGGGTACAATGAGCAGTTCTTC. It yields the protein CASNLAGGYNEQFF.

The rearrangement links TRBV6-5 to TRBJ2-5; 7 bases match TRBD1. V was pared by 2 bases and J by 2 bases, with 2 bases of the junction left unmatched. CDR3 length equals 14 residues. In germline, CDR1 is MNHEY, CDR2 SVGAGI. The CDR3 nucleotides are TGTGCCAGCAGTTACAGGGGGCGTCAAGAGACCCAGTACTTC. Protein: CASSYRGRQETQYF.

The table lists this clone with a few counts. The rearrangement uses TRBV6-1 and TRBJ1-5; possible D gene TRBD1, 6 bases. Trimming removed 4 bases from V and 4 bases from J, with 11 bases in between. From germline, CDR1 is MNHNS and CDR2 SASEGT. The CDR3 covers 14 residues. This CDR3 reads CASSGLDRNQPQHF. CDR3 nucleotides: TGTGCCAGCAGTGGCTTAGACAGGAATCAGCCCCAGCATTTT.

On this clone itself: Other DNA sequences in this sample translate to the same CDR3. The gene calls are TRBV5-1 and TRBJ2-7; the match to TRBD1 covers 9 bases. The CDR3 length is 14 residues. Germline CDR1 and CDR2: SGHRS and YFSETQ. V shed 7 bases, J shed 2 bases, and the junction held 7 bases outside the gene matches. The CDR3 DNA reads as TGCGCCAGCTCGCCGGGACAGGGTGCCTACGAGCAGTACTTC. The encoded protein is CASSPGQGAYEQYF.

The chain recombines TRBV4-1 with TRBJ1-2; 9 bases are shared with TRBD1. With 1 base clipped from V and 2 bases from J, the junction kept 5 bases outside the gene matches. CDR1 is MGHRA and CDR2 is YSYEKL in the germline V gene. The CDR3 length is 16 residues. DNA of the CDR3: TGCGCCAGCAGCCAAGGGGGAGACAGGGGGAACTATGGCTACACCTTC. Its translation is CASSQGGDRGNYGYTF.

The V call is TRBV6-5, the J call TRBJ2-2; 9 nucleotides line up with TRBD1. The germline V gene encodes CDR1 MNHEY and CDR2 SVGAGI. The length of the CDR3 is 15 residues. After removal of 7 bases from V and 4 bases from J, the junction contained 7 bases not matched to a gene. The CDR3 sequence is CASTTGGSGTGELFF. The CDR3 coding sequence is TGTGCCAGCACCACAGGGGGCTCGGGCACCGGGGAGCTGTTTTTT.

The CDR3 coding sequence is TGTGCCAGCACGAGGACAGGGGGGATCCAGCAGTACTTC. It translates to CASTRTGGIQQYF. The genes are TRBV2 and TRBJ2-7; TRBD1 aligns across 10 bases. Losses at the gene ends were 7 bases for V and 8 bases for J; bases not matched to a gene: 8. The CDR3 sequence is 13 residues long. Germline V lookup: CDR1 SNHLY, CDR2 FYNNEI.

The J gene is TRBJ1-6, the V gene TRBV19; D is undetermined. This CDR3 spans 15 amino acids. CDR1 and CDR2 (germline): LNHDA, SQIVND (reference sequence). Between the trimmed V and J ends, which lost 5 bases and 5 bases, there was a span of 13 bases. The CDR3 reads CASSVDPRNNSPLHF. The CDR3 region has the DNA TGTGCCAGTAGTGTCGATCCGAGGAATAATTCACCCCTCCACTTT.

The chain combines TRBV5-4 with TRBJ1-1; the match to TRBD1 covers 7 bases. CDR3 length equals 12 residues. V was clipped by 6 bases and J by 7 bases; unmatched bases: 6. From germline, CDR1 is SGHNT and CDR2 YYREEE (reference sequence). CDR3 bases: TGTGCCAGCACCCGCCGGGACAGTGAAGCTTTCTTT. This translates into CASTRRDSEAFF.

This rearrangement joins TRBV27 to TRBJ1-2, with D possibly being TRBD1 (5 bases). Trimming took off 8 bases at V and 5 bases at J, with 24 bases between the two ends. The CDR3 is made up of 16 amino acids. Germline V gene lookup returns CDR1 MNHEY and CDR2 SMNVEV (reference sequence). The CDR3 region has the DNA TGTGCCAGCGGAACCTATACCAGTGGGGGGATATATGGCTACACCTTC. Translation gives CASGTYTSGGIYGYTF.

This chain uses TRBV2 with TRBJ1-1, with D uncertain. The CDR3 contains 14 residues. CDR1 and CDR2 from the germline V gene are SNHLY and FYNNEI. V was cut by 6 bases and J by 2 bases, with 13 bases left in between. The CDR3 nucleotides are TGTGCCAGCAGGGCTTCAACCCGCAACACTGAAGCTTTCTTT. It encodes CASRASTRNTEAFF.

V is TRBV6-5 and J is TRBJ2-2, with 8 bases lining up with TRBD1. Germline loops: CDR1 MNHEY, CDR2 SVGAGI. V lost 4 bases to trimming and J lost 0 bases; unmatched junction nucleotides: 4. The CDR3 covers 16 residues. This CDR3 reads CASSWDRNTNTGELFF. The CDR3 DNA reads TGTGCCAGCAGTTGGGACAGGAACACGAACACCGGGGAGCTGTTTTTT.

The count of this clone is one. This chain joins TRBV6-6 and TRBJ2-7; TRBD1 matches 8 bases. CDR3 length: 14 amino acids. Trimming at V came to 6 bases and at J to 3 bases, leaving 7 bases not matched to a gene. Looked up from germline, CDR1 is MNHNY and CDR2 is SVGAGI (reference sequence). For the CDR3, the DNA is TGTGCCAGCAGGACGACAGGGGCAGGCTACGAGCAGTACTTC. It yields the protein CASRTTGAGYEQYF.

The chain combines TRBV5-6 with TRBJ2-6, with TRBD2 matching 14 bases. The CDR3 sequence is 19 residues long. V lost 6 bases to trimming and J lost 2 bases; unmatched junction nucleotides: 10. Germline V lookup: CDR1 SGHDT, CDR2 YYEEEE. DNA for the CDR3: TGTGCCAGCAAAAAAGTGACTAGCGGGGGGGCCGCTGGGGCCAACGTCCTGACTTTC. This gives the protein CASKKVTSGGAAGANVLTF.

The chain carries TRBV10-3 and TRBJ2-5; D is ambiguous. Between the trimmed V and J ends, which lost 3 bases and 5 bases, there was a span of 10 bases. CDR1 ENHRY and CDR2 SYGVKD come from the germline V gene. The CDR3 totals 13 residues. In DNA form, the CDR3 reads TGTGCCATCAGTGAAGACAATGGGGAGACCCAGTACTTC. This gives the protein CAISEDNGETQYF.

This sequence joins TRBV7-8 and TRBJ2-1; 12 bases are a match to TRBD2. Germline loops: CDR1 SGHVS, CDR2 FQNEAQ. V was clipped by 5 bases and J by 12 bases; unmatched bases: 11. The CDR3 runs to 15 residues. The CDR3 DNA reads as TGTGCCAGCAGCCCCGGGGGACTAGCGGGTCCTGGGCAGTTCTTC. Protein: CASSPGGLAGPGQFF.

V usage is TRBV6-6 and J usage is TRBJ1-2; 8 bases line up with TRBD1. The V and J ends lost 6 bases and 6 bases, in that order; junction bases with no gene match: 3. The CDR3 has 12 amino acids. Germline V gives CDR1 MNHNY, CDR2 SVGAGI (reference sequence). CDR3 in amino acids: CASRDRVDGYTF. The DNA of the CDR3 is TGTGCCAGCAGGGACAGGGTCGATGGCTACACCTTC.

The rearrangement links TRBV12-5 to TRBJ1-1, with D possibly matching TRBD1 (5 bases). The length of the CDR3 is 12 residues. Germline V gene lookup returns CDR1 LGHNT and CDR2 FRNRAP. Deletions cut 3 bases from V and 4 bases from J, with 6 bases between. CDR3 sequence reads: CASGFDSTEAFF. CDR3 coding DNA: TGTGCTAGTGGTTTCGACAGCACTGAAGCTTTCTTT.

The rearrangement links TRBV4-1 to TRBJ2-3, with D perhaps TRBD1 (7 bases). CDR1 is MGHRA, CDR2 YSYEKL, per germline. The CDR3 extends over 15 amino acids. V was pared by 0 bases and J by 5 bases, with 12 bases between. The CDR3 DNA reads TGCGCCAGCAGCCAAGAGTGGAGGGGGCAAGATACGCAGTATTTT. As protein: CASSQEWRGQDTQYF.

The rearrangement links TRBV11-2 to TRBJ2-2; tentative D call: TRBD1 (6 bases). This CDR3 contains 13 residues. Germline V gene sequence: CDR1 SGHAT, CDR2 FQNNGV. V shed 8 bases and J shed 4 bases, with 11 bases lying between them. CDR3 in amino acids: CASARGRTGELFF. The CDR3 nucleotides read TGTGCCAGCGCCAGGGGCCGCACCGGGGAGCTGTTTTTT. The full variable domain, completed using reference TRBV11-2 and TRBJ2-2, is EAGVAQSPRYKIIEKRQSVAFWCNPISGHATLYWYQQILGQGPKLLIQFQNNGVVDDSQLPKDRFSAERLKGVDSTLKIQPAKLEDSAVYLCASARGRTGELFFGEGSRLTVL.

This sequence joins TRBV2 and TRBJ2-3; 7 positions agree with TRBD1. V was clipped by 8 bases and J by 6 bases; unmatched bases: 8. The length of the CDR3 is 13 residues. CDR1 is SNHLY and CDR2 is FYNNEI in the germline V gene. CDR3 sequence: CASRPDRADTQYF. CDR3 coding DNA: TGTGCCAGCCGACCAGACAGGGCGGATACGCAGTATTTT.

V gene TRBV7-5 combines with J gene TRBJ2-2; the D call of TRBD2 is as the table states it, not checked on the DNA. TRBV7-5 is described as a pseudogene. This CDR3 spans 12 amino acids. CDR3 amino acids: CVRTALAGELFF. The CDR3 DNA is TGTGTCAGAACCGCCCTAGCCGGGGAGCTGTTTTTT.

The rearrangement joins TRBV27 to TRBJ1-1, with 7 bases fitting TRBD1. In germline, CDR1 is MNHEY, CDR2 SMNVEV (reference sequence). The CDR3 runs 15 residues. Germline trimming cut 2 bases from V and 0 bases from J; bases unmatched to any gene: 3. CDR3 sequence (DNA): TGTGCCAGCAGTTTAGCCGGGACAGTGAACACTGAAGCTTTCTTT. This sequence encodes CASSLAGTVNTEAFF.